This T cell receptor beta chain appears in the sequencing data of a study of T cell responses to AZD1222 COVID-19 vaccine. Overall study findings and caveats: Just a handful of people given AZD1222 tested seropositive at baseline.

About this clone: Its antigen remains unknown.

TCRdb keeps only in-frame clones here, not all; method: immunoSEQ multiplex PCR. The data show about 150,000 clones, with approximately 90% seen just once and 1.8% held by the top ten. This specimen was peripheral blood, taken on day 0 of AZD1222 vaccination. The receptor was derived from an adult in good health.

CDR3 coding DNA: TGTGCCAGCAGCTGGGCCGCGGCCGAGCAGTACTTC. This sequence encodes CASSWAAAEQYF. The V and J genes are TRBV11-2 and TRBJ2-7; no clear D gene. Germline CDR1 reads SGHAT; CDR2 reads FQNNGV. This CDR3 comprises 12 residues. V was cut by 4 bases and J by 6 bases, with 10 bases left in between.